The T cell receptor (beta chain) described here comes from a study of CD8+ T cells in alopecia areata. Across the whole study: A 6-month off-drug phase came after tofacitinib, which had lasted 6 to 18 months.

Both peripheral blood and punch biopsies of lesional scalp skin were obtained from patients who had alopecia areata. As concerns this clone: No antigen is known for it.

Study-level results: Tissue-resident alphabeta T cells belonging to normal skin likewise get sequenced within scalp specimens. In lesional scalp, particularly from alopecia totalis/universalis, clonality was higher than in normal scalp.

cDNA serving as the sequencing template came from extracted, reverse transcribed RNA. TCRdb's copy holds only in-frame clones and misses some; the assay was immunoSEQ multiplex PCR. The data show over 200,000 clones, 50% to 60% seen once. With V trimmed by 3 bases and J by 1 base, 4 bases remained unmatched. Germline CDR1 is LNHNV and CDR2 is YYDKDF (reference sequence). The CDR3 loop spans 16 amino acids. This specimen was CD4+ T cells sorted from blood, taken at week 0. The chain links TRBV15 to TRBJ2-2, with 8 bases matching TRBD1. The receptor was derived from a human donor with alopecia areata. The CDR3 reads CATSRGGQGNTGELFF. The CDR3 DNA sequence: TGTGCCACCAGCAGGGGTGGACAGGGGAACACCGGGGAGCTGTTTTTT.